This TCR beta chain was observed in a study of T-cell reconstitution after alpha-beta-depleted transplantation in children. Findings of the study overall: Certain patients had high TCRbeta diversity at day 60, and it came from recipient T cells and thymic progenitors that survived. Once a year had passed after transplant, T-cell counts and diversity came mostly from newly produced T cells. About two months after transplant, alpha-beta T cells reportedly came from several hundred expanded graft clones.

A TCRbeta library incorporating unique molecular identifiers was prepared. MiXCR, run by TCRdb on the PCR reads, gives a single entry per CDR3 protein. The table records a few hundred thousand distinct CDR3 sequences, approximately 6.9% of them present only once. In this sample, this clonotype turned up many times. Its specificity is unknown. This TCR was sampled from a boy aged 2 to 10 with acute lymphoblastic leukemia, due to receive a stem cell transplant. Sequences were derived from PBMCs, sampled before TCRalphabeta/CD19-depleted stem cell transplant.

CDR3 in DNA: TGTGCCAGCAGTTTGGCCCAGGTCAACGAGCAGTACTTC. Protein: CASSLAQVNEQYF. This rearrangement joins TRBV12-3 or TRBV12-4 to TRBJ2-7; D unclear. The CDR3 totals 13 residues. V lost 3 bases and J 5 bases, leaving 11 bases between the germline ends.